This T cell receptor (beta chain) originates from a study of a mutant IDH1 vaccine in newly diagnosed glioma. Assay: immunoSEQ multiplex PCR; the TCRdb copy retains only in-frame clones and omits some. The table shows approximately 52,000 clones, with 60% to 85% occurring only once. About this clone itself: Its antigen remains unknown.

Time point denoted: baseline, week 1 (first vaccination visit). Treatment meaning: pre-vaccination baseline after standard-of-care therapy. The J segment lost 3 bases and the V segment lost 3 bases, leaving 10 bases of the junction unmatched. CDR1 is LNHDA, CDR2 SQIVND, per germline (reference sequence). This CDR3 spans 17 amino acids. Study-level findings and limits: The authors found pseudoprogression apparently unrelated to changes in top peripheral T cell clonotypes.

The sequences come from PBMCs, collected from a glioma patient treated with radiotherapy, temozolomide or both. This receptor was taken from a woman between 35 and 50 years old with glioma. The chain uses TRBV19 and TRBJ1-5; TRBD1 aligns across 8 bases. For the CDR3, the DNA is TGTGCCAGTAGTATCTCTCAGGGGGCGCGGTTCAATCAGCCCCAGCATTTT. Protein product: CASSISQGARFNQPQHF. Complete variable domain (other parts from reference TRBV19 and TRBJ1-5): DGGITQSPKYLFRKEGQNVTLSCEQNLNHDAMYWYRQDPGQGLRLIYYSQIVNDFQKGDIAEGYSVSREKKESFPLTVTSAQKNPTAFYLCASSISQGARFNQPQHFGDGTRLSIL.